This TCR beta chain was recovered during a study of control samples from healthy donors and cancer patients. The data were produced by immunoSEQ multiplex PCR, yet TCRdb's version contains in-frame clones alone and is incomplete. In the table there are 150,000 to 200,000 clones, 75% to 95% of which are singletons. This clone was found once. This receptor was obtained from a woman in her thirties or forties in good health. Material: blood.

The CDR3 protein is CASSLGIYSNQPQHF. The CDR3 nucleotides are TGTGCCAGCAGTTTGGGGATTTATAGCAATCAGCCCCAGCATTTT. This sequence joins TRBV6-6 and TRBJ1-5; D gene ambiguous. The CDR3 has 15 residues. Per germline, CDR1 MNHNY and CDR2 SVGAGI (reference sequence). Trimming removed 4 bases at V and 0 bases at J, with 10 bases between.